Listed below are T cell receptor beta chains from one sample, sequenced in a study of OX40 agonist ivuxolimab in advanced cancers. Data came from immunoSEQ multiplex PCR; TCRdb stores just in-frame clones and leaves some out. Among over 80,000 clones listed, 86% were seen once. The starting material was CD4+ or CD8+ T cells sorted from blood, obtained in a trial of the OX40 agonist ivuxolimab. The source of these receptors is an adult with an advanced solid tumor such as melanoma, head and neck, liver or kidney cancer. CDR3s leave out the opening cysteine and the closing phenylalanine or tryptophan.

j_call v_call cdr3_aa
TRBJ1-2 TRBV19 ASRGTGGPSYT
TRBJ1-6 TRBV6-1 ASSLQGFQEALH
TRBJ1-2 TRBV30 AWTQGGYYGYT
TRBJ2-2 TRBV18 ASSNVQTGELF
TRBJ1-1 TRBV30 AWGGGAAAF
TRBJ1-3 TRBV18 ASSREGQHSGNTIY
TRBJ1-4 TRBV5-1 ASSRRQGDEKLF
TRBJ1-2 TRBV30 AWSVRGRGNNYGYT
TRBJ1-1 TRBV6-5 ASSYWDPGQGAEAF
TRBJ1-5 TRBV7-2 ASSLGGGGLQPQH
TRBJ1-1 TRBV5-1 ASSLDPAGIRGWPAF
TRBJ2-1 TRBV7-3 ASSLTFEGGPFNEQF
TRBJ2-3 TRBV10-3 AISGSTDTQY
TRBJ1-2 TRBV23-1 ASSQGTLGYT
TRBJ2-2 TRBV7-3 ASSLTSGGKNTGELF
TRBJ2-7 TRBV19 ASSIGTNYEQY
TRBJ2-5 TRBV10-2 ASSEPGLGGETQY
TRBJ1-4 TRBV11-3 ASSLRATATNEKLF
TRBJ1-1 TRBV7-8 ASSFISGNTEAF
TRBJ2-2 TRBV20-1 SARVTGELF
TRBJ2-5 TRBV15 ATSRDRFQETQY
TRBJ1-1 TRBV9 ASSVGYTEAF
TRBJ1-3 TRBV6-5 ASSQGTGNTIY
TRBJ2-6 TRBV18 ASSPPTGGAGANVLT
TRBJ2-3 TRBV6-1 ASLPGLAGTDTQY
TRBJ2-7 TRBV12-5 ASATWGSYEQY
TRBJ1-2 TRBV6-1 ASSRDTSRAGYT
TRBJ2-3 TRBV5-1 ASSSQPGQTDTQY
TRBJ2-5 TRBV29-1 SVDFLEGPGETQY
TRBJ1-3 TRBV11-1 ASSYTGVNTIY
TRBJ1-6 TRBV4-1 ASSQDIGRRSPLH
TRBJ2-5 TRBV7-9 ASSFPSGGIETQY
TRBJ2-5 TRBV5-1 ASSLANYHQETQY
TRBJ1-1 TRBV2 ASSDPYGGNTEAF
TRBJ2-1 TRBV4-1 ASSPPSNEQF
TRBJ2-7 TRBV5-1 ASSLEGRGSDEQY
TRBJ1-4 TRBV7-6 ASSPVTGLGEKLF
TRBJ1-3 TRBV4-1 ASSQETGSSSGNTIY
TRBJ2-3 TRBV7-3 ASSLFGGASTDTQY
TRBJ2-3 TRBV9 ASSVVGSGTDTQY
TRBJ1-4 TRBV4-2 ASSPTAGGYDEKLF
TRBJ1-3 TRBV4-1 ASSQDWFSGNTIY
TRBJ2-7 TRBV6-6 ASSYLGTGAYEQY
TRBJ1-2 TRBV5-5 ASSLFAGKFAGYT
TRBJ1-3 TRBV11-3 ASSLTGRTNTIY
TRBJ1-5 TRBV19 ASSGGGTLSNQPQH
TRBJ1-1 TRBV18 ASSPTEGNTEAF
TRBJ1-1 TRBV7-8 ASSPRDRDTEAF
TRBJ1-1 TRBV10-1 ASSESIYTEAF
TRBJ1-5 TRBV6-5 ASSYGGNNQPQH
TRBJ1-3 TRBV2 ASSESGNTIY
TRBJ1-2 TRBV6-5 ASLAGLNYGYT
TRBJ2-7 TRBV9 ASSPRDRGYEQY
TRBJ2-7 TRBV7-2 ASSLGTGTTYEQY